Presented here are 19 T cell receptor beta chains from one specimen sequenced in a study of blood T cell repertoires in COVID-19. Sequenced by immunoSEQ multiplex PCR; TCRdb stores in-frame clones only, minus some. The sample lists about 74,000 clones; more than 85% were seen once. The specimen was peripheral blood. The receptor source for this set is a man aged 45-60 years with COVID-19, enrolled during active disease.

This chain links TRBV18 with TRBJ1-5, with a possible D match to TRBD1 (6 bases). Trimming cost V 3 bases and J 4 bases, with 10 bases left between them. This CDR3 has 14 amino acids. Germline V gene sequence: CDR1 KGHSH, CDR2 LQKENI. CDR3 sequence: CASSPGQGNQPQHF. CDR3 nucleotide sequence: TGTGCCAGCTCACCCGGTCAGGGGAATCAGCCCCAGCATTTT.

V gene TRBV30 combines with J gene TRBJ1-5; 10 bases are shared with TRBD1. Germline CDR1 GTSNPN, CDR2 SVGIG (reference sequence). The junction had 8 bases not matched to a gene; V was cut back by 3 bases and J by 6 bases. This CDR3 has 15 amino acids. For the CDR3, the DNA is TGTGCCTGGAGAGCCGGGACAGGGGAAGGTCAGCCCCAGCATTTT. Its translation: CAWRAGTGEGQPQHF.

This chain uses TRBV7-8 with TRBJ1-5; the D gene is possibly TRBD1 (6 bases). V shed 1 base and J shed 4 bases, with 11 bases lying between them. CDR1 is SGHVS, CDR2 FQNEAQ, per germline. The CDR3 has 15 residues. The CDR3 bases are TGTGCCAGCAGCTTAGGAATTACAGGGAATCAGCCCCAGCATTTT. Its translation is CASSLGITGNQPQHF.

The chain has TRBV24-1 and TRBJ2-1; 14 nucleotides line up with TRBD2. The V gene end was trimmed by 4 bases and the J gene end by 10 bases; junction bases not matched to a gene: 5. This CDR3 contains 15 residues. Germline V gene lookup returns CDR1 KGHDR and CDR2 SFDVKD. The CDR3 coding sequence is TGTGCCACCAGTGACATGGGACTAGCGGGAGACGAGCAGTTCTTC. Encoded protein: CATSDMGLAGDEQFF.

The chain is built from TRBV11-3 and TRBJ2-7; TRBD2 aligns across 8 bases. The germline V gene has CDR1 SGHNT and CDR2 YENEEA. V dropped 5 bases and J dropped 6; count of bases not matched to a gene: 6. This CDR3 is built from 13 residues. The CDR3 nucleotides read TGTGCCAGCAGCAGACTAGCGAGAGTCGAGCAGTACTTC. Residues: CASSRLARVEQYF.

The chain joins TRBV5-4 to TRBJ1-5; TRBD1 might be the D (5 bases). The CDR3 spans 14 residues. Germline V lookup: CDR1 SGHNT, CDR2 YYREEE (reference sequence). The germline V and J ends were trimmed by 2 bases and 7 bases, with 13 bases remaining between them. CDR3: CASSLQGAGQPQHF. Written as DNA, the CDR3 is TGTGCCAGCAGCTTACAAGGGGCCGGACAGCCCCAGCATTTT.

The gene calls are TRBV19 and TRBJ1-2, with D possibly being TRBD1 (5 bases). The ends were cut back, 10 bases at V and 3 bases at J, with 12 bases in the middle. This CDR3 has 12 residues. Germline V gene lookup returns CDR1 LNHDA and CDR2 SQIVND (reference sequence). Here the CDR3 reads CATQGNHYGYTF. DNA of the CDR3: TGTGCCACTCAGGGAAATCACTATGGCTACACCTTC.

The chain has TRBV19 and TRBJ2-7; possibly TRBD2 for D (5 bases). The V gene lost 3 bases and the J gene lost 2 bases, with 8 bases spanning the gap. From germline, CDR1 is LNHDA and CDR2 SQIVND (reference sequence). The CDR3 totals 13 residues. CDR3 nucleotides: TGTGCCAGTAGTATGAAGACTACCTACGAGCAGTACTTC. Translation gives CASSMKTTYEQYF.

This sequence joins TRBV7-9 and TRBJ2-2; the D gene is possibly TRBD2 (6 bases). CDR1 is SEHNR, CDR2 FQNEAQ, per germline (reference sequence). Trimming removed 5 bases at V and 3 bases at J, with 10 bases between. The CDR3 covers 14 residues. The CDR3 bases are TGTGCCAGCAGCCCGGGACTTTACACCGGGGAGCTGTTTTTT. Protein: CASSPGLYTGELFF.

The gene calls are TRBV3-1 (or the pseudogene TRBV3-2) and TRBJ2-3; 9 positions match TRBD2. V lost 4 bases and J lost 4; bases outside the gene matches: 6. Germline lookup yields CDR1 LGHDT and CDR2 YNNKEL (reference sequence). The CDR3 is 15 amino acids. CDR3 in amino acids: CASSRGLAQSDTQYF. The DNA for the CDR3 is TGTGCCAGCAGCCGAGGACTAGCGCAATCAGATACGCAGTATTTT.

The rearrangement links TRBV19 to TRBJ1-3; D unclear. The germline V gene encodes CDR1 LNHDA and CDR2 SQIVND (reference sequence). Trimming removed 5 bases from V and 2 bases from J, with 13 bases in between. CDR3 size: 15 residues. The CDR3 region has the DNA TGTGCCAGTAGTCCCGCTGGGAGCGCTGGAAACACCATATATTTT. Its protein is CASSPAGSAGNTIYF.

The CDR3 bases are TGCGCCAGCAGCTTGGACATGAACACTGAAGCTTTCTTT. It yields the protein CASSLDMNTEAFF. The genes are TRBV5-1 and TRBJ1-1; D not certain. The CDR3 runs to 13 residues. V gave up 0 bases and J gave up 0 bases, with 3 bases separating them. Germline V gene sequence: CDR1 SGHRS, CDR2 YFSETQ.

The V gene is TRBV7-3, the J gene TRBJ2-2; 7 bases are a match to TRBD2. This CDR3 region has 15 residues. CDR1 is SGHTA, CDR2 FQGTGA, per germline. V gave up 4 bases and J gave up 2 bases; unmatched junction bases: 4. As DNA, the CDR3 is TGTGCCAGCAGCTCTCCGGGAGGCAACACCGGGGAGCTGTTTTTT. This translates into CASSSPGGNTGELFF.

V is TRBV15 and J is TRBJ2-7, with D unclear. The CDR3 has 12 residues. Trimming took off 3 bases at V and 4 bases at J, with 7 bases between the two ends. CDR1 and CDR2 from the germline V gene are LNHNV and YYDKDF (reference sequence). CDR3 loop: CATSSDRYEQYF. CDR3 coding DNA: TGTGCCACCAGCAGCGATCGGTACGAGCAGTACTTC. Full variable domain (missing parts from reference TRBV15 and TRBJ2-7): DAMVIQNPRYQVTQFGKPVTLSCSQTLNHNVMYWYQQKSSQAPKLLFHYYDKDFNNEADTPDNFQSRRPNTSFCFLDIRSPGLGDTAMYLCATSSDRYEQYFGPGTRLTVT.

This CDR3 is CASSRITGGEQYF. DNA of the CDR3: TGTGCCAGCAGCCGAATAACAGGGGGAGAGCAGTACTTC. V usage is TRBV5-7 and J usage is TRBJ2-7; 8 bases match TRBD1. TRBV5-7 is given ORF status, its function remaining uncertain. The CDR3 runs 13 residues. V was clipped by 4 bases and J by 7 bases; unmatched bases: 7.

The chain has TRBV29-1 and TRBJ1-1; 9 bases are shared with TRBD1. CDR1 is SQVTM and CDR2 is ANQGSEA in the germline V gene. V was pared by 7 bases and J by 1 base, with 1 base of the junction left unmatched. The CDR3 is made up of 12 amino acids. The CDR3 loop is CSADRGNTEAFF. The CDR3 DNA reads TGCAGCGCGGACAGGGGGAACACTGAAGCTTTCTTT.

This chain connects TRBV18 to TRBJ1-4, with D possibly TRBD1 on 5 matching bases. Trimming removed 3 bases at V and 8 bases at J, with 13 bases between. Germline V gives CDR1 KGHSH, CDR2 LQKENI. The CDR3 has 14 residues. CDR3 bases: TGTGCCAGCTCACCGCAGGGTTCTAGGGAAAAACTGTTTTTT. Encoded protein: CASSPQGSREKLFF.

The V call is TRBV27, the J call TRBJ2-1, with D unresolved. CDR1 is MNHEY, CDR2 SMNVEV, per germline (reference sequence). The CDR3 is made up of 15 amino acids. Trimming shortened V by 3 bases and J by 6 bases, and 15 bases separated the two germline ends. CDR3 DNA: TGTGCCAGCAGTTTGGTGAGAAGCTACCGCAATGAGCAGTTCTTC. Translation: CASSLVRSYRNEQFF.

The rearrangement links TRBV2 to TRBJ2-5; D gene uncertain. This CDR3 is 13 amino acids long. V shed 4 bases and J shed 1 base, with 7 bases lying between them. The germline gives CDR1 SNHLY, CDR2 FYNNEI. The DNA for the CDR3 is TGTGCCAGCAGTGTACACAGCCAAGAGACCCAGTACTTC. This encodes CASSVHSQETQYF.